This TCR beta chain is drawn from a study of OX40 agonist ivuxolimab in advanced cancers. Looked up from germline, CDR1 is GTSNPN and CDR2 is SVGIG (reference sequence). V was shortened by 2 bases and J by 3 bases, with 8 bases between the two germline ends. CDR3 length: 12 amino acids. Comment on this clone: Antigen unknown.

Profiled with immunoSEQ multiplex PCR; TCRdb holds only in-frame clones, not every one. The repertoire holds tens of thousands of clones, with about 80% as singletons. Overall study findings and caveats: Some patients who did not respond also had low normalized T-cell clonal expansion. No determination was made of the antigen specificity of the expanded peripheral T cells.

V usage is TRBV30 and J usage is TRBJ2-7; unclear D gene. The sequencing here drew on CD4+ or CD8+ T cells sorted from blood, taken in a trial of the OX40 agonist ivuxolimab. The TCR originated in an adult with an advanced solid tumor such as melanoma, head and neck, liver or kidney cancer. CDR3 sequence reads: CAWSRAGYEQYF. The CDR3 nucleotides read TGTGCCTGGAGTAGGGCAGGCTACGAGCAGTACTTC.